The 6 T cell receptor beta chains below were found in one sample sequenced in a study of shared clonotypes between healthy human individuals. TCRdb's table, derived via immunoSEQ multiplex PCR, lists solely in-frame clones and lacks some. Here the sample spans 2 million to 3 million clones, roughly 93% being singletons. The sample was naive CD4+ T cells from PBMCs. As for subset: CD45RA+ positively selected. The receptors stem from a man between 18 and 29 years old in good health. Some clones in this sample may be carry-over from other donors' samples.

This clone was observed a single time. The CDR3 nucleotides read TGTGCCAGCAGTCGGGACAACTTCTTTAAGTACTTC. The encoded protein is CASSRDNFFKYF. The chain joins TRBV7-9 to TRBJ2-7; a possible D gene is TRBD1 (6 bases). Germline V lookup: CDR1 SEHNR, CDR2 FQNEAQ (reference sequence). V lost 6 bases to trimming and J lost 11 bases, with 17 bases between them. The CDR3 is 12 amino acids. Looking up the rest from reference TRBV7-9 and TRBJ2-7 gives the full variable domain: DTGVSQNPRHKITKRGQNVTFRCDPISEHNRLYWYRQTLGQGPEFLTYFQNEAQLEKSRLLSDRFSAERPKGSFSTLEIQRTEQGDSAMYLCASSRDNFFKYFGPGTRLTVT.

This clone was seen once. The chain carries TRBV2 and TRBJ1-1, with unresolved D. V lost 8 bases and J lost 2, with 9 bases in between. Germline assignment: CDR1 SNHLY and CDR2 FYNNEI. CDR3 size: 12 residues. The CDR3 nucleotides read TGTGCCAGCTGTTACAGTAACACTGAAGCTTTCTTT. Residues: CASCYSNTEAFF.

V gene TRBV27 combines with J gene TRBJ1-5; a weak D match, TRBD1 (6 bases). Germline assignment: CDR1 MNHEY and CDR2 SMNVEV (reference sequence). Deletions cut 8 bases from V and 0 bases from J, with 14 bases between. CDR3 length: 15 residues. CDR3 bases: TGTGCCAGCGCCGAGGACAGTTATAGCAATCAGCCCCAGCATTTT. Translated, it gives CASAEDSYSNQPQHF.

This clone was seen only a few times. The chain joins TRBV30 to TRBJ1-1; D may be TRBD1 (6 bases). The V end lost 6 bases, the J end lost 10 bases, and 12 bases lay between the germline ends. Germline CDR1 is GTSNPN and CDR2 is SVGIG (reference sequence). The CDR3 loop spans 10 amino acids. The CDR3 nucleotides read TGTGCCTGCTGCTCAGGGGCAGCTTTCTTT. Its protein is CACCSGAAFF.

The DNA for the CDR3 is TGCGCCAGCAGCTTGAGTAGCGGCCTCTCCTACGAGCAGTACTTC. Translating it yields CASSLSSGLSYEQYF. This chain uses TRBV5-1 with TRBJ2-7; D is possibly TRBD2 (6 bases). The CDR3 length is 15 residues. Looked up from germline, CDR1 is SGHRS and CDR2 is YFSETQ. With 1 base removed from V and 0 bases from J, the gap between germline ends came to 11 bases.

V usage is TRBV29-1 and J usage is TRBJ2-5; tentatively, D is TRBD2 (6 bases). The V gene lost 6 bases and the J gene lost 7 bases, with 12 bases spanning the gap. Germline CDR1 is SQVTM and CDR2 is ANQGSEA. The CDR3 loop spans 11 amino acids. The chain's CDR3 is CSVENGGTQYF. The CDR3 nucleotides read TGCAGCGTGGAAAACGGGGGGACCCAGTACTTC.